These T cell receptor beta chains were read from a single sample in a study of T cells in Graves' hyperthyroidism and ophthalmopathy. TCRdb recomputed calls from the multiplex PCR reads with MiXCR, one row per CDR3 protein. The sample includes roughly 500,000 distinct CDR3 sequences, approximately 49% of them seen just once. Sequenced sample: peripheral blood or thyroid tissue (not recorded which). These receptor sequences come from an adult woman with Graves' disease, either hyperthyroidism or ophthalmopathy (not recorded which). CDR3s leave out the opening cysteine and the closing phenylalanine or tryptophan.

TRBV10-3	TRBJ1-6	AISQTGDNSPLH
TRBV11-2	TRBJ2-2	ASRSQPGLAGSCF
TRBV9	TRBJ1-2	ASSRGTDYGYT
TRBV5-1	TRBJ2-5	ASSLGRAWETQY
TRBV7-2	TRBJ2-7	ASSLRDRAYEQY
TRBV5-1	TRBJ1-4	ASSSVGMTNMDEKLF
TRBV12-3/TRBV12-4	TRBJ2-7	ASSAGTFEQY
TRBV15	TRBJ1-4	ATSREKLF
TRBV2	TRBJ1-1	ASSEGGQKGPHTEAF
TRBV25-1	TRBJ1-6	ASQDTSNSPLH
TRBV10-3	TRBJ2-2	AISERGQMNTGELF
TRBV2	TRBJ1-6	ASSPSPASYNSPLH
TRBV5-6	TRBJ1-5	ASSLSTVRQPQH
TRBV29-1	TRBJ2-6	SGRGPGANVLT
TRBV2	TRBJ2-7	ASLDKSYEQY
TRBV20-1	TRBJ1-1	SGTGQRNTEAF
TRBV20-1	TRBJ1-2	SATFGYT
TRBV2	TRBJ1-1	ASREDRDTETF
TRBV10-1	TRBJ2-7	ASSESGRGNEQY
TRBV20-1	TRBJ1-2	GARDLDRLYGYT
TRBV12-3/TRBV12-4	TRBJ1-4	ASSSGQTRHEKLF
TRBV7-3	TRBJ2-5	ASSFDRVETQY
TRBV9	TRBJ2-2	ASSWRSNTGELF
TRBV9	TRBJ2-5	ASSAGTKRTQY
TRBV5-1	TRBJ2-7	ASSLEPSGNSYEQH
TRBV7-3	TRBJ2-3	ASSRLAGRSTDTQY
TRBV5-1	TRBJ1-6	ASSLDLQGVSPLH
TRBV11-2	TRBJ2-7	ASSSNMGGAFYGQY
TRBV7-2	TRBJ2-5	ASSILQETQY
TRBV6-5	TRBJ1-3	ASRRPSSGNTIY
TRBV9	TRBJ2-2	TSSVEPRSTGELF
TRBV10-3	TRBJ1-2	AISESTAYDCYT
TRBV29-1	TRBJ2-7	SVVAAVSYEQY
TRBV24-1	TRBJ2-2	ATSQTGLNTGELF
TRBV12-3/TRBV12-4	TRBJ1-2	ASSKHNRGYT
TRBV19	TRBJ1-6	ARSPLH
TRBV24-1	TRBJ2-7	ATEGTGSYEQY
TRBV10-3	TRBJ1-3	AISDAPDRTSGNTIY
TRBV2	TRBJ2-2	ASSLQIRGSGELF
TRBV29-1	TRBJ2-7	SVRETGDYEQY